This TCR beta chain comes out of a study of control samples from healthy donors and cancer patients. The repertoire was sequenced with immunoSEQ multiplex PCR; TCRdb's copy has only in-frame clones and lacks some. The sample carries around 130,000 clones, 70% to 90% recorded once. CDR1 SEHNR and CDR2 FQNEAQ come from the germline V gene (reference sequence). Trimming stripped 1 base from V and 5 bases from J, with 3 bases between. This CDR3 has 12 amino acids. This TCR came from a man aged 50 or older in good health. The rearrangement links TRBV7-9 to TRBJ1-5; D gene ambiguous. Sequencing input: blood. The CDR3 DNA reads TGTGCCAGCAGCTTAGACCATCAGCCCCAGCATTTT. Translated, it gives CASSLDHQPQHF.